Presented here are 3 T cell receptor beta chains from one specimen sequenced in a study of cytomegalovirus exposure and HLA in healthy donors. The assay was immunoSEQ multiplex PCR, and TCRdb's table has in-frame clones only and misses some. The data show about 110,000 clones, approximately 85% seen once. The sample was PBMCs. These receptor sequences come from a woman under 30 in good health and CMV-seronegative.

The genes are TRBV19 and TRBJ2-6; TRBD2 is a possible D gene (5 bases). Germline V gene sequence: CDR1 LNHDA, CDR2 SQIVND (reference sequence). V shed 7 bases and J shed 2 bases, with 12 bases lying between them. There are 15 residues in the CDR3. In DNA, the CDR3 is TGTGCCAGTATTCCTTCGCGGGCTGGGGCCAACGTCCTGACTTTC. It is translated as CASIPSRAGANVLTF.

The J gene is TRBJ1-1, the V gene TRBV7-9, with D possibly TRBD1 on 6 matching bases. The germline gives CDR1 SEHNR, CDR2 FQNEAQ (reference sequence). V was pared by 4 bases and J by 3 bases, with 15 bases between. The CDR3 has 15 residues. Here the CDR3 reads CASSSPGEWDTEAFF. Here the CDR3 DNA reads TGTGCCAGCAGCTCCCCAGGGGAGTGGGACACTGAAGCTTTCTTT.

The genes are TRBV4-2 and TRBJ1-1; D is undetermined. This CDR3 comprises 19 residues. The germline gives CDR1 LGHNA, CDR2 YNFKEQ. V gave up 0 bases and J gave up 5 bases, with 25 bases separating them. CDR3 nucleotides: TGTGCCAGCAGCCAAGATGCGCGGGCGCCCTACCAGGAGAAGACTGAAGCTTTCTTT. Residues: CASSQDARAPYQEKTEAFF.